This TCR beta chain stems from a study of prognosis after radiotherapy for stage I lung cancer. Germline V gene data show CDR1 as SGHKS and CDR2 as YYEKEE (reference sequence). Unmatched junction bases numbered 8, after V lost 1 base and J lost 5 bases. The CDR3 consists of 15 residues. This clonotype is classed as large. Amplification of the TCR beta CDR3 (from genomic DNA) was done by two-round multiplex PCR. Amplification in first-round PCR relied on primers specific to each TRBV and TRBJ gene. TCRdb itself ran the multiplex PCR reads through MiXCR, one entry per CDR3 protein. This repertoire shows 25,000 to 35,000 distinct CDR3 sequences, about 32% found once; its top ten account for around 35%.

This clonotype originated in a donor aged 50 or older with non-small cell lung cancer. Sequenced here: PBMCs, sampled before or after stereotactic body radiation therapy (not recorded which). V gene TRBV5-5 combines with J gene TRBJ2-5; 7 bases fit TRBD2. The CDR3 nucleotides read TGTGCCAGCAGCTTGCAGGGAGGGCGACTGGAGACCCAGTACTTC. It translates to CASSLQGGRLETQYF.